A single sample is the source of the 14 T cell receptor beta chains below, sequenced in a study of T-cell reconstitution after alpha-beta-depleted transplantation in children. The library targeted TCRbeta and was prepared with unique molecular identifiers. A single record per CDR3 protein comes from TCRdb applying MiXCR to the PCR reads. The repertoire holds about 200,000 distinct CDR3 sequences, with approximately 8% as singletons. The source material was PBMCs, mostly from graft donor cells, sampled 360 days after TCRalphabeta/CD19-depleted stem cell transplant. The receptors were gathered from a male patient between 2 and 9 years old who had a stem cell transplant for acute myeloid leukemia, so the T cells may come from the graft donor.

The gene calls are TRBV12-3 or TRBV12-4 and TRBJ2-1; 9 bases are shared with TRBD2. The length of the CDR3 is 19 residues. V was pared by 1 base and J by 0 bases, with 10 bases of the junction left unmatched. CDR3 protein: CASSLVSGGTHISYNEQFF. The CDR3 DNA follows: TGTGCCAGCAGTTTAGTTAGCGGGGGAACCCATATCTCCTACAATGAGCAGTTCTTC.

The V and J genes are TRBV5-6 and TRBJ1-1; the D is unclear. Trimming removed 0 bases from V and 1 base from J, with 25 bases in between. Germline values: CDR1 SGHDT, CDR2 YYEEEE. This CDR3 is built from 20 residues. For the CDR3, the DNA is TGTGCCAGCAGCTTGGAAACATCCTTAAGAGGGAAAAGAAGGAACACTGAAGCTTTCTTT. It codes for CASSLETSLRGKRRNTEAFF.

This clonotype was observed a handful of times. The V call is TRBV5-1, the J call TRBJ2-5, with D hard to call. The CDR3 covers 12 residues. V gave up 4 bases and J gave up 5 bases, with 9 bases separating them. CDR1 SGHRS and CDR2 YFSETQ come from the germline V gene. The CDR3 sequence: CASSHAWETQYF. The DNA of the CDR3 is TGCGCCAGCAGCCATGCCTGGGAGACCCAGTACTTC.

The chain couples TRBV4-1 to TRBJ2-3; 8 nucleotides match TRBD2. The CDR3 is 16 amino acids. Germline lookup yields CDR1 MGHRA and CDR2 YSYEKL. V dropped 1 base and J dropped 4; count of bases not matched to a gene: 7. CDR3 in DNA: TGCGCCAGCAGCCAAGTCCCCGGGGGGGCTTCAGATACGCAGTATTTT. Translating gives CASSQVPGGASDTQYF.

The chain is built from TRBV9 and TRBJ2-3, with a possible D match to TRBD2 (6 bases). V was pared by 0 bases and J by 1 base, with 15 bases between. Per the germline V gene, CDR1 is SGDLS and CDR2 is YYNGEE. CDR3 size: 17 residues. The DNA of the CDR3 is TGTGCCAGCAGCGTAGCGGGAGACCCGAGTCGCACAGATACGCAGTATTTT. Its protein product is CASSVAGDPSRTDTQYF.

V usage is TRBV10-1 and J usage is TRBJ2-5, with 11 bases matching TRBD1. Germline V gene sequence: CDR1 WNHNN, CDR2 SYGVQD (reference sequence). This CDR3 is built from 15 residues. V trimming: 9 bases; J trimming: 5 bases; junction bases outside the gene matches: 11. CDR3 DNA: TGCGCCAGTCACCGGGACAGGGGGTCTAAGGAGACCCAGTACTTC. Translating it yields CASHRDRGSKETQYF.

For this clonotype: An end of the junction does not agree with germline; a read error may underlie this. The V gene is TRBV7-7, the J gene TRBJ2-1; 14 bases match TRBD2. The V gene's germline CDR1 is SSHAT and CDR2 FNYEAQ (reference sequence). This CDR3 is 19 amino acids long. The DNA of the CDR3 is TGTGCTAGCAGCTTAAGCCGGACTAGCGGGAGGAGGCCCTACAATGAGCAGTTCTTC. Translation: CASSLSRTSGRRPYNEQFF.

This clonotype showed up just a few times. The rearrangement uses TRBV7-9 and TRBJ2-1; D call uncertain. Germline assignment: CDR1 SEHNR and CDR2 FQNEAQ (reference sequence). This CDR3 is built from 15 residues. The germline V and J ends were trimmed by 5 bases and 8 bases, with 19 bases remaining between them. The CDR3 loop reads CASSPTDGRLDEQFF. The CDR3 DNA sequence: TGTGCCAGCAGCCCCACGGACGGGCGACTCGATGAGCAGTTCTTC.

Ten or more counts support this clonotype. The CDR3 loop reads CASSSLSGSDTGELFF. CDR3 DNA: TGCGCCAGCAGCTCCCTAAGCGGGAGCGACACCGGGGAGCTGTTTTTT. V and J are TRBV5-1 and TRBJ2-2; 8 nucleotides line up with TRBD2. Looked up from germline, CDR1 is SGHRS and CDR2 is YFSETQ. The junction had 7 bases not matched to a gene; V was cut back by 3 bases and J by 3 bases. The CDR3 runs to 16 residues.

In its sample, this clonotype was seen many times. The genes are TRBV5-5 and TRBJ2-7; unclear D gene. The CDR3 totals 13 residues. Germline-derived CDR1 and CDR2 are SGHKS and YYEKEE (reference sequence). Deletions cut 2 bases from V and 2 bases from J, with 8 bases between. The CDR3, as DNA: TGTGCCAGCAGCTTTCGCAATACCTACGAGCAGTACTTC. It specifies CASSFRNTYEQYF.

This clonotype was recorded at least ten times. V is TRBV21-1 and J is TRBJ2-7. TRBV21-1 is an annotated pseudogene. The CDR3 sequence is 15 residues long. In DNA, the CDR3 is TGTGCCAGCAGCGTACGTACAGGGAGCTCCTACGAGCAGTACGTC. Protein: CASSVRTGSSYEQYV.

V and J are TRBV28 and TRBJ2-7; 8 bases map to TRBD2. This CDR3 is built from 14 residues. The V gene end was trimmed by 5 bases and the J gene end by 2 bases; junction bases not matched to a gene: 5. The germline V gene has CDR1 MDHEN and CDR2 SYDVKM. The CDR3 is CASSSGRGAYEQYF. The CDR3 nucleotides are TGTGCCAGCAGTAGCGGGAGAGGGGCCTACGAGCAGTACTTC.

The rearrangement uses TRBV28 and TRBJ2-5; D might be TRBD2 (5 bases). The CDR3 contains 17 residues. The ends were cut back, 5 bases at V and 4 bases at J, with 23 bases in the middle. Looked up from germline, CDR1 is MDHEN and CDR2 is SYDVKM. The CDR3 region has the DNA TGTGCCAGCAGTCTCCCAAAGGCATTACCCGAGGGAGAGACCCAGTACTTC. Its translation: CASSLPKALPEGETQYF.

This clonotype has a count of ten or more. CDR3 DNA sequence: TGTGCCAGCAGTACCGGGGAGCTGTTTTTT. Encoded protein: CASSTGELFF. V and J are TRBV12-3 or TRBV12-4 and TRBJ2-2; D uncertain. The CDR3 is made up of 10 amino acids. V was pared by 5 bases and J by 5 bases, with 0 bases between.